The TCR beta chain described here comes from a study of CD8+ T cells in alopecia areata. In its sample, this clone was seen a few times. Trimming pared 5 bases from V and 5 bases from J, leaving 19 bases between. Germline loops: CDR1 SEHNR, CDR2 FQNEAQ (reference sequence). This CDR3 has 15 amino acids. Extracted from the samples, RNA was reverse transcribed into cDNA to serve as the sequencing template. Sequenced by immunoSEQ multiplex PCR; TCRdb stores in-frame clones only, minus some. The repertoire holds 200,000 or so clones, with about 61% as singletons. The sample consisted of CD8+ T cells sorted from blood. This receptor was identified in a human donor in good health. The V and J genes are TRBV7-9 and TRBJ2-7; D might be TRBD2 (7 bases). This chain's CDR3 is CASSPGGGGWDEQYF. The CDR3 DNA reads TGTGCCAGCAGCCCGGGCGGCGGGGGCTGGGACGAGCAGTACTTC.